The present TCR beta chain was sequenced within a study of blood T cell repertoires in COVID-19. In the study overall: COVID-19 samples, acute and convalescent, were from the United States, Italy and Spain. The cDNA or gDNA used as material had been derived from T cells, B-cell-depleted T cells, or PBMCs.

V lost 3 bases and J lost 2, with 8 bases in between. The germline V gene encodes CDR1 SGHTA and CDR2 FQGNSA. The CDR3 spans 13 residues. Per the original methods: From reference gene primer amplification, estimates of nucleated cell counts were derived. The method was immunoSEQ multiplex PCR; TCRdb's version includes in-frame clones alone and lacks a portion of them. V and J calls and clone size are copied from that table; D and trimming were computed from the DNA. The data hold about 140,000 clones, with 88% observed a single time. Sequencing was performed on peripheral blood. The receptor was isolated from a man between 60 and 75 years old with active or convalescent COVID-19. The chain recombines TRBV7-2 with TRBJ2-7; no reliable D call. The CDR3 nucleotides are TGTGCCAGCAGCTTGCAGGCCCCCTACGAGCAGTACTTC. Translation: CASSLQAPYEQYF. Variable domain in full (rest from reference TRBV7-2 and TRBJ2-7): GAGVSQSPSNKVTEKGKDVELRCDPISGHTALYWYRQSLGQGLEFLIYFQGNSAPDKSGLPSDRFSAERTGGSVSTLTIQRTQQEDSAVYLCASSLQAPYEQYFGPGTRLTVT.